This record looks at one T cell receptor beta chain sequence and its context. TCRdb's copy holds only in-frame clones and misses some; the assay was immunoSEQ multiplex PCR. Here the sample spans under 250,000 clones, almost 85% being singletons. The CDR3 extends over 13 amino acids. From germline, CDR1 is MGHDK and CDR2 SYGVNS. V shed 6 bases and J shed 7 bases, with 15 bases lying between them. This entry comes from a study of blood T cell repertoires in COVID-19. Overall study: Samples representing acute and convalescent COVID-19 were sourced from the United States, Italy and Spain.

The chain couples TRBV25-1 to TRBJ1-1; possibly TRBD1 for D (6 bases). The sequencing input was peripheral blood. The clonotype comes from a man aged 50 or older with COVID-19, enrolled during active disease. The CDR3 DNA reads TGTGCCAGCAGAAGGACAGAGCGCCATGAAGCTTTCTTT. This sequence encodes CASRRTERHEAFF.